The 20 T cell receptor beta chains in this list originate from one sample, sequenced in a study of glioma-infiltrating T cells after dendritic cell vaccination (dated by TCRdb to 2016 to 2017). The time point label on this specimen signifies: after dendritic cell vaccination, including at tumor progression/relapse. The library was generated by the immunoSEQ multiplex PCR assay. TCRdb mirrors the immuneACCESS table, restricted to in-frame sequences. Some clones are absent from its copies; in checked studies, under half trace to an unresolved V gene, and the reason for the others is unknown. The sample has roughly 100,000 clones on record, around 89% of them singletons. 2.7% of the sample belongs to the ten largest clones. Specimen: blood, collected after dendritic cell vaccination. All receptors come from a human donor with glioblastoma.

CDR3 DNA sequence: TGTGCCAGCAGTTTCCGGGACAGGGGTTCACCCCTCCACTTT. It encodes CASSFRDRGSPLHF. The chain recombines TRBV27 with TRBJ1-6; TRBD1 aligns across 10 bases. Losses at the gene ends were 3 bases for V and 9 bases for J; bases not matched to a gene: 2. Germline CDR1 is MNHEY and CDR2 is SMNVEV (reference sequence). The CDR3 spans 14 residues.

The chain links TRBV2 to TRBJ2-4, with TRBD1 matching 8 bases. This CDR3 is built from 17 residues. Germline V gene sequence: CDR1 SNHLY, CDR2 FYNNEI. The junction had 10 bases not matched to a gene; V was cut back by 6 bases and J by 0 bases. CDR3 loop: CASSPQGRGLAKNIQYF. CDR3 in DNA: TGTGCCAGCAGCCCCCAGGGCAGGGGGCTAGCCAAAAACATTCAGTACTTC.

V is TRBV6-6 and J is TRBJ2-7, with D possibly TRBD2 on 6 matching bases. CDR1 is MNHNY and CDR2 is SVGAGI in the germline V gene (reference sequence). This CDR3 spans 14 amino acids. Trimming cost V 6 bases and J 0 bases, with 12 bases left between them. The CDR3 here is CASSHSGNSYEQYF. In nucleotides, the CDR3 is TGTGCCAGCAGCCATAGCGGTAACTCCTACGAGCAGTACTTC.

This clone was counted a few times. This chain links TRBV30 with TRBJ1-4, with D uncertain. Trimming pared 4 bases from V and 5 bases from J, leaving 8 bases between. Germline lookup yields CDR1 GTSNPN and CDR2 SVGIG (reference sequence). This CDR3 is built from 12 residues. CDR3 amino acids: CAWTFQNEKLFF. For the CDR3, the DNA is TGTGCCTGGACATTTCAAAATGAAAAACTGTTTTTT.

The rearrangement uses TRBV13 and TRBJ2-5, with 7 positions matching TRBD1. J was trimmed by 4 bases and V by 5 bases; bases with no gene match: 7. Germline lookup yields CDR1 PRHDT and CDR2 FYEKMQ (reference sequence). This CDR3 is 14 amino acids long. DNA of the CDR3: TGTGCCAGCAGCCAAAACAGGGGTGGAGAGACCCAGTACTTC. The encoded protein is CASSQNRGGETQYF.

This clone has a handful of counts. V and J are TRBV6-6 and TRBJ2-5; D unresolved. From germline, CDR1 is MNHNY and CDR2 SVGAGI (reference sequence). V shed 6 bases and J shed 2 bases, with 10 bases lying between them. This CDR3 comprises 13 residues. The CDR3 sequence is CASRRLPQETQYF. CDR3 nucleotides: TGTGCCAGCAGGCGACTGCCTCAAGAGACCCAGTACTTC.

The V and J genes are TRBV6-1 and TRBJ2-3; 7 bases are shared with TRBD2. The CDR3 sequence is 15 residues long. V trimming: 5 bases; J trimming: 2 bases; junction bases outside the gene matches: 7. CDR1 and CDR2 (germline): MNHNS, SASEGT. The CDR3 region has the DNA TGTGCCAGCAGTAGCGGGATTAGGCTCACAGATACGCAGTATTTT. Encoded protein: CASSSGIRLTDTQYF.

CDR3 in amino acids: CAWSVQGGDYGYTF. The CDR3 bases are TGTGCCTGGAGTGTTCAGGGAGGGGACTATGGCTACACCTTC. This chain uses TRBV30 with TRBJ1-2, with D perhaps matching TRBD1 (5 bases). The germline V and J ends were trimmed by 0 bases and 3 bases, with 11 bases remaining between them. This CDR3 is built from 14 residues. Germline assignment: CDR1 GTSNPN and CDR2 SVGIG (reference sequence). The whole variable domain, remainder taken from reference TRBV30 and TRBJ1-2, is SQTIHQWPATLVQPVGSPLSLECTVEGTSNPNLYWYRQAAGRGLQLLFYSVGIGQISSEVPQNLSASRPQDRQFILSSKKLLLSDSGFYLCAWSVQGGDYGYTFGSGTRLTVV.

The V gene is TRBV5-4, the J gene TRBJ2-1; 14 bases are shared with TRBD2. The ends lost 4 bases at V and 7 bases at J; junction bases unmatched: 4. The germline V gene has CDR1 SGHNT and CDR2 YYREEE (reference sequence). The CDR3 covers 15 residues. CDR3 sequence reads: CASSKGLAGVNEQFF. CDR3 nucleotides: TGTGCCAGCAGCAAGGGACTAGCGGGAGTTAATGAGCAGTTCTTC. The whole variable domain, remainder taken from reference TRBV5-4 and TRBJ2-1, is ETGVTQSPTHLIKTRGQQVTLRCSSQSGHNTVSWYQQALGQGPQFIFQYYREEENGRGNFPPRFSGLQFPNYSSELNVNALELDDSALYLCASSKGLAGVNEQFFGPGTRLTVL.

The chain carries TRBV19 and TRBJ2-5; 14 bases align to TRBD2. Germline V lookup: CDR1 LNHDA, CDR2 SQIVND (reference sequence). V trimming: 4 bases; J trimming: 4 bases; junction bases outside the gene matches: 11. CDR3 length: 18 amino acids. The CDR3 bases are TGTGCCAGTAGTACCCCACGGTCCGGGACTAGCGGGGGAGAGACCCAGTACTTC. This encodes CASSTPRSGTSGGETQYF.

The chain is built from TRBV7-9 and TRBJ2-7; 9 nucleotides agree with TRBD1. Germline CDR1 is SEHNR and CDR2 is FQNEAQ (reference sequence). The CDR3 covers 13 residues. Germline trimming cut 6 bases from V and 4 bases from J; bases unmatched to any gene: 4. CDR3: CASRGTGYYEQYF. In DNA, the CDR3 is TGTGCCAGCAGAGGGACAGGGTATTACGAGCAGTACTTC.

The rearrangement links TRBV7-3 to TRBJ1-1; D not resolved. Germline CDR1 SGHTA, CDR2 FQGTGA. Trimming shortened V by 6 bases and J by 5 bases, and 13 bases separated the two germline ends. The CDR3 has 13 amino acids. CDR3 nucleotides: TGTGCCAGCAGGGGCGAAGGTGAGACTGAAGCTTTCTTT. This encodes CASRGEGETEAFF.

The rearrangement uses TRBV7-3 and TRBJ2-1; 7 bases are shared with TRBD2. With 5 bases clipped from V and 7 bases from J, the junction kept 8 bases outside the gene matches. The CDR3 has 14 residues. Germline V CDR1 and CDR2: SGHTA, FQGTGA. The CDR3 protein is CASSPRDYTNEQFF. CDR3 in DNA: TGTGCCAGCAGCCCCCGGGACTACACAAATGAGCAGTTCTTC. Together with reference TRBV7-3 and TRBJ2-1, the CDR3 gives the full variable domain: GAGVSQTPSNKVTEKGKYVELRCDPISGHTALYWYRQSLGQGPEFLIYFQGTGAADDSGLPNDRFFAVRPEGSVSTLKIQRTERGDSAVYLCASSPRDYTNEQFFGPGTRLTVL.

This chain uses TRBV28 with TRBJ2-7; TRBD2 matches 10 bases. The V and J ends lost 6 bases and 3 bases, in that order; junction bases with no gene match: 14. Germline V gives CDR1 MDHEN, CDR2 SYDVKM. The CDR3 spans 17 residues. As DNA, the CDR3 is TGTGCCAGCAGGAGACTAGAACGTGGGACTAGCGACTACGAGCAGTACTTC. It codes for CASRRLERGTSDYEQYF.

This clone appeared once. The chain recombines TRBV4-1 with TRBJ2-1; TRBD2 might be the D (5 bases). Per germline, CDR1 MGHRA and CDR2 YSYEKL. Between the trimmed V and J ends, which lost 6 bases and 0 bases, there was a span of 12 bases. This CDR3 region has 15 residues. The CDR3 DNA reads as TGCGCCAGCAGACTACTAGAGAGCTCCTACAATGAGCAGTTCTTC. Protein product: CASRLLESSYNEQFF.

V usage is TRBV6-4 and J usage is TRBJ2-7, with TRBD1 matching over 8 bases. CDR1 and CDR2 (germline): MRHNA, SNTAGT. There are 15 residues in the CDR3. Unmatched junction bases numbered 6, after V lost 3 bases and J lost 2 bases. Here the CDR3 reads CASSEGQVETYEQYF. DNA of the CDR3: TGTGCCAGCAGTGAGGGACAGGTGGAAACCTACGAGCAGTACTTC.

The genes are TRBV5-1 and TRBJ2-1; possibly TRBD1 for D (6 bases). The CDR3 extends over 13 amino acids. V was pared by 0 bases and J by 5 bases, with 6 bases between. CDR1 and CDR2 from the germline V gene are SGHRS and YFSETQ. The CDR3 protein is CASSLGGHNEQFF. In DNA, the CDR3 is TGCGCCAGCAGCTTGGGGGGGCACAATGAGCAGTTCTTC.

V and J are TRBV5-1 and TRBJ1-5, with D hard to call. This CDR3 has 13 amino acids. CDR1 is SGHRS, CDR2 YFSETQ, per germline. Trimming took off 1 base at V and 3 bases at J, with 5 bases between the two ends. CDR3 nucleotides: TGCGCCAGCAGCTTGAACATCAATCAGCCCCAGCATTTT. Translating gives CASSLNINQPQHF.

This clone came up once. The rearrangement uses TRBV5-1 and TRBJ2-1; 7 bases fit TRBD2. V dropped 5 bases and J dropped 7; count of bases not matched to a gene: 15. The CDR3 consists of 16 residues. CDR1 is SGHRS and CDR2 is YFSETQ in the germline V gene. CDR3 sequence (DNA): TGCGCCAGCAGTGACGGCCCGGGACTAACTGGGAATGAGCAGTTCTTC. This gives the protein CASSDGPGLTGNEQFF.

The chain combines TRBV5-1 with TRBJ1-1, with TRBD1 as a possible D gene (5 bases). Trimming removed 0 bases from V and 4 bases from J, with 10 bases in between. Germline V lookup: CDR1 SGHRS, CDR2 YFSETQ. The CDR3 runs to 14 residues. Here the CDR3 reads CASSLAGGTTEAFF. The CDR3 DNA sequence: TGCGCCAGCAGCTTGGCCGGAGGGACCACTGAAGCTTTCTTT.